This T cell receptor beta chain was profiled in a study of cytomegalovirus exposure and HLA in healthy donors. Study conclusions and caveats: A classifier reportedly called cytomegalovirus status with high sensitivity and specificity. Follow-up analysis later connected one missense variant in DCLRE1C with trimming of TCR beta V- and J-genes.

Only a few counts were recorded for this clone. Its antigen is undetermined. At sampling all donors were nominally healthy, likely with unrecorded immune exposures. V lost 1 base, J lost 4 bases, and 17 bases lay in between. CDR3 length: 16 residues. Germline CDR1 reads SGHAT; CDR2 reads FQDESV (reference sequence). The PCR ran on 60 Vbeta and 13 Jbeta primers. Only in-frame clones appear in the TCRdb table, and some are missing; sequencing was by immunoSEQ multiplex PCR. This sample has roughly 100,000 clones; approximately 64% occur once, and the top ten carry more than 3%. The chain uses TRBV11-1 and TRBJ2-7; the D is unclear. The sample taken for sequencing was PBMCs. The source is a woman in her fifties or sixties in good health and CMV-seronegative. The CDR3 loop reads CASSLEPQSAVYEQYF. CDR3 nucleotides: TGTGCCAGCAGCTTAGAGCCGCAATCGGCGGTGTACGAGCAGTACTTC.